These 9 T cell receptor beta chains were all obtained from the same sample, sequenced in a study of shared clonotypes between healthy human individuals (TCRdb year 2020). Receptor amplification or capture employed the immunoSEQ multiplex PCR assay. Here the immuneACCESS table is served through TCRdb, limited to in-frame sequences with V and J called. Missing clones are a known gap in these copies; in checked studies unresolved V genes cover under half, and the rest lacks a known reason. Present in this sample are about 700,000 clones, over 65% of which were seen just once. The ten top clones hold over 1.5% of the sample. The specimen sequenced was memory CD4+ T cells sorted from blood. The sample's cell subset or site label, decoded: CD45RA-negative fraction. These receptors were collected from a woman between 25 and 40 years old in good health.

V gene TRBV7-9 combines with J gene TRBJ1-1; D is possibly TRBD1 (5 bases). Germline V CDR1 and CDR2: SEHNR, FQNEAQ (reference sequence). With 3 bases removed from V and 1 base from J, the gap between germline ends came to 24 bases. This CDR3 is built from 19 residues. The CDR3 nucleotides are TGTGCCAGCAGCTTGAATCAACCGGGACTCCGGGAGAGGAACACTGAAGCTTTCTTT. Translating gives CASSLNQPGLRERNTEAFF.

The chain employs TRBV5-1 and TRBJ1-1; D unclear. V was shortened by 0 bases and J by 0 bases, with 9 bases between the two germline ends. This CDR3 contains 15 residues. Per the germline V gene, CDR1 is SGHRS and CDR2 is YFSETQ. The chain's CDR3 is CASSLGSLLNTEAFF. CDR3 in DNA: TGCGCCAGCAGCTTGGGCAGTTTACTGAACACTGAAGCTTTCTTT.

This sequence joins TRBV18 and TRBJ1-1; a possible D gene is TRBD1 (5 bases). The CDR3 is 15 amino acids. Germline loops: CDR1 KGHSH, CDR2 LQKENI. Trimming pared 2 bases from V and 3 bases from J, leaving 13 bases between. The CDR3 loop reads CASSPAVGGYTEAFF. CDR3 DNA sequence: TGTGCCAGCTCACCAGCGGTGGGGGGGTACACTGAAGCTTTCTTT.

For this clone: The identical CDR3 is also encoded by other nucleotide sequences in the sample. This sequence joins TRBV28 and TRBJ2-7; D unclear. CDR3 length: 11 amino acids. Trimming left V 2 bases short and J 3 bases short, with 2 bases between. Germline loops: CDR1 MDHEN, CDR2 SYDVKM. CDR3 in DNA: TGTGCCAGCAGTTTACGCTACGAGCAGTACTTC. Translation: CASSLRYEQYF. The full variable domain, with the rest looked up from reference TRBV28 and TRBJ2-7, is DVKVTQSSRYLVKRTGEKVFLECVQDMDHENMFWYRQDPGLGLRLIYFSYDVKMKEKGDIPEGYSVSREKKERFSLILESASTNQTSMYLCASSLRYEQYFGPGTRLTVT.

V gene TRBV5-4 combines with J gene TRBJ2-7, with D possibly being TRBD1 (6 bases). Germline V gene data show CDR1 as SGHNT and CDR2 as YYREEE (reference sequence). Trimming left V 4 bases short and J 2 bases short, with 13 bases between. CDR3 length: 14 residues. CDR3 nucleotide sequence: TGTGCCAGCAGCCCGACGGGACAAGCCTACGAGCAGTACTTC. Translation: CASSPTGQAYEQYF.

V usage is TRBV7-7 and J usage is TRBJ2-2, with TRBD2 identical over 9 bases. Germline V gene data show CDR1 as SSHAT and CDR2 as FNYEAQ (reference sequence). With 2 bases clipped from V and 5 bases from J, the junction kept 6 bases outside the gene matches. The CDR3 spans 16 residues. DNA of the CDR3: TGTGCCAGCAGCTTAATGCTAGCGGGACCTACCGGGGAGCTGTTTTTT. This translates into CASSLMLAGPTGELFF.

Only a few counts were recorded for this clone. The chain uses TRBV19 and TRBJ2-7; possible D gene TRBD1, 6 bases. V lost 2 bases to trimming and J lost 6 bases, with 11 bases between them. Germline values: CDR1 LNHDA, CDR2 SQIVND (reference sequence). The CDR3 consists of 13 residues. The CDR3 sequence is CASSIMRGSEQYF. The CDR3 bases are TGTGCCAGTAGTATAATGAGGGGGAGCGAGCAGTACTTC.

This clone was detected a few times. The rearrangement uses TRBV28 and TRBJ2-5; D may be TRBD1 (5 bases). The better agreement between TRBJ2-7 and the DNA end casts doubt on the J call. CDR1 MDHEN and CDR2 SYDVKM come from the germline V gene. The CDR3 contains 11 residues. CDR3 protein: CASGHRYEQYF. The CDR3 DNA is TGTGCCAGCGGCCACAGGTACGAGCAGTACTTC.

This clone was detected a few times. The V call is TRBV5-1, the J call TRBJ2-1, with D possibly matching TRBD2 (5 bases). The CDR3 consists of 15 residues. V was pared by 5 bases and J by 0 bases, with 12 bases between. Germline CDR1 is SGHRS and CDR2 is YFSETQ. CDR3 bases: TGCGCCAGCAGAAAGGACGGGGACTCCTACAATGAGCAGTTCTTC. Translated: CASRKDGDSYNEQFF. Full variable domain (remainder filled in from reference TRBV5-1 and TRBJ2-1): KAGVTQTPRYLIKTRGQQVTLSCSPISGHRSVSWYQQTPGQGLQFLFEYFSETQRNKGNFPGRFSGRQFSNSRSEMNVSTLELGDSALYLCASRKDGDSYNEQFFGPGTRLTVL.